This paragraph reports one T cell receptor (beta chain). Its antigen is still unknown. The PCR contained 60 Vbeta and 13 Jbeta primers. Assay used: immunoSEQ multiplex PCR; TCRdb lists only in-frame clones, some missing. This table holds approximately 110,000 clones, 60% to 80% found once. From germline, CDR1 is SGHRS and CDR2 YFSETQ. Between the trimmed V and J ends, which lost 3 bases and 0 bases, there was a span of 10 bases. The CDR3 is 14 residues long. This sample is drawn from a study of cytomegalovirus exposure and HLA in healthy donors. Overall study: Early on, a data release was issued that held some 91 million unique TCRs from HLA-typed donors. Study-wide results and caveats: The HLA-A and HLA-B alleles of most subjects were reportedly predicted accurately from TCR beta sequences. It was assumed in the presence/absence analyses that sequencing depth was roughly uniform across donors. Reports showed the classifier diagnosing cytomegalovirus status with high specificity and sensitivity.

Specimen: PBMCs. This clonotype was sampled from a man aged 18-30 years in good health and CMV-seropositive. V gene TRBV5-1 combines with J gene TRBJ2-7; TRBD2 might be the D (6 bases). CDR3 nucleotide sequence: TGCGCCAGCAGCTGGGACTTGGACTCCTACGAGCAGTACTTC. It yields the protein CASSWDLDSYEQYF.